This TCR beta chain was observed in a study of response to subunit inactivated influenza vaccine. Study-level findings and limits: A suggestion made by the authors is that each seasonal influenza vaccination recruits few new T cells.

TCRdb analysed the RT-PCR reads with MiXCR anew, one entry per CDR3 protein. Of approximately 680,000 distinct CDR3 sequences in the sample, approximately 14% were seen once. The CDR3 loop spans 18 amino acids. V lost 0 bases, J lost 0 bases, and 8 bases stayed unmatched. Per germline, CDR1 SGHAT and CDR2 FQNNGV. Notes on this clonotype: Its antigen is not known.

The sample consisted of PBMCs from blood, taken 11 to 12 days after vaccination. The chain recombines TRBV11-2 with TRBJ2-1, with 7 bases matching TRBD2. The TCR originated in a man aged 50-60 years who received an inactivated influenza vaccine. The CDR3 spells CASSLDASGFSSYNEQFF. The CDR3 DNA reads TGTGCCAGCAGCTTAGATGCTAGCGGATTTAGCTCCTACAATGAGCAGTTCTTC.